A selection of T cell receptor beta chains follows, all from one sample in a study of OX40 agonist ivuxolimab in advanced cancers. Using immunoSEQ multiplex PCR, the repertoire was profiled, and TCRdb retains in-frame clones only, with some absent. This sample has about 95,000 clones, with 90% to 95% found just once. This material consisted of CD4+ or CD8+ T cells sorted from blood, taken in a trial of the OX40 agonist ivuxolimab. All receptors derive from an adult with an advanced solid tumor such as melanoma, head and neck, liver or kidney cancer. CDR3s include the opening cysteine and the closing phenylalanine or tryptophan. The D gene is left open where the match is weak. Clone size appears in some rows only: once, few, many, or a class for an expanded clone.

v_call: TRBV5-1
clone_size: -
d_call: -
j_call: TRBJ2-6
cdr3_nt: TGCGCCAGCGGCCTAGATTCTGGGGCCAACGTCCTGACTTTC
cdr3_aa: CASGLDSGANVLTF

v_call: TRBV21-1
clone_size: -
d_call: -
j_call: TRBJ1-2
cdr3_nt: TGTGCCAGCCTTAGGACAGGGTTAGTCCCCAATGGCTACACCTTC
cdr3_aa: CASLRTGLVPNGYTF

v_call: TRBV25-1
clone_size: -
d_call: -
j_call: TRBJ2-3
cdr3_nt: TGTGCCAGCAGTGAAAAGTGGAGGGGGCGGGCAGATACGCAGTATTTT
cdr3_aa: CASSEKWRGRADTQYF

v_call: TRBV5-1
clone_size: once
d_call: -
j_call: TRBJ2-7
cdr3_nt: TGCGCCAGCAGCCCAACTAGTCACCTCCCCTACGAGCAGTACTTC
cdr3_aa: CASSPTSHLPYEQYF

v_call: TRBV23-1
clone_size: once
d_call: TRBD1
j_call: TRBJ2-4
cdr3_nt: TGCGCCAGCAGTCCTCAGGGGGATGAGGCCAAAAACATTCAGTACTTC
cdr3_aa: CASSPQGDEAKNIQYF

v_call: TRBV14
clone_size: -
d_call: -
j_call: TRBJ2-1
cdr3_nt: TGTGCCAGCAGCCAAGATTTCCTAGCGCGGACCTACAATGAGCAGTTCTTC
cdr3_aa: CASSQDFLARTYNEQFF

v_call: TRBV6-5
clone_size: -
d_call: -
j_call: TRBJ2-7
cdr3_nt: TGTGCCAGCAGTTATCGAGCTCCCCTGATCTACGAGCAGTACTTC
cdr3_aa: CASSYRAPLIYEQYF

v_call: TRBV27
clone_size: -
d_call: -
j_call: TRBJ2-1
cdr3_nt: TGTGCCAGCAGCCCTCTCGGTAGTTTCTTGGGGAATTACAATGAGCAGTTCTTC
cdr3_aa: CASSPLGSFLGNYNEQFF

v_call: TRBV7-2
clone_size: -
d_call: -
j_call: TRBJ2-1
cdr3_nt: TGTGCCAGCCGGACGGCGACGCTAGACAATGAGCAGTTCTTC
cdr3_aa: CASRTATLDNEQFF

v_call: TRBV4-3
clone_size: -
d_call: -
j_call: TRBJ2-4
cdr3_nt: TGCGCCAGCAGCCAGGACAGTCTAGCCAAAAACATTCAGTACTTC
cdr3_aa: CASSQDSLAKNIQYF

v_call: TRBV5-6
clone_size: -
d_call: -
j_call: TRBJ2-2
cdr3_nt: TGTGCCAGCAGCTCGGGGCTTTGGACCCGTAGCACCGGGGAGCTGTTTTTT
cdr3_aa: CASSSGLWTRSTGELFF

v_call: TRBV11-2
clone_size: -
d_call: -
j_call: TRBJ1-2
cdr3_nt: TGTGCCAGCAGCCCACAAACTGGCTACACCTTC
cdr3_aa: CASSPQTGYTF

v_call: TRBV6-4
clone_size: -
d_call: -
j_call: TRBJ2-1
cdr3_nt: TGTGCCAGCAGTGAAATGATCGGGTCCTACAATGAGCAGTTCTTC
cdr3_aa: CASSEMIGSYNEQFF

v_call: TRBV7-6
clone_size: -
d_call: TRBD2
j_call: TRBJ2-2
cdr3_nt: TGTGCCAGCAGCTTAGGACTAGCGGGAGGTACCGGGGAGCTGTTTTTT
cdr3_aa: CASSLGLAGGTGELFF

v_call: TRBV6-4
clone_size: -
d_call: TRBD1
j_call: TRBJ1-5
cdr3_nt: TGTGCCAGCACGTGTCCCGGGACAGGGAACCAGCCCCAGCATTTT
cdr3_aa: CASTCPGTGNQPQHF